This TCR beta chain emerged from a study of blood T cell repertoires in COVID-19. Study in general: The United States, Italy and Spain supplied acute and convalescent COVID-19 samples. Sample material is recorded as cDNA or gDNA derived from T cells, B-cell-depleted T cells, or PBMCs.

Germline V lookup: CDR1 SGHTA, CDR2 FQGNSA. With 5 bases clipped from V and 3 bases from J, the junction kept 6 bases outside the gene matches. The CDR3 extends over 14 amino acids. Authors' data handling: Amplification from reference gene primers served as the basis for estimated nucleated cell counts. The protocol was immunoSEQ multiplex PCR, while the TCRdb copy is restricted to in-frame clones and leaves out a portion. The V and J calls and clone size were taken over from that table, and D and trimming were inferred from the DNA. The sample holds about 160,000 clones, 70% to 90% seen once. The gene calls are TRBV7-2 and TRBJ2-7; 8 nucleotides agree with TRBD2. The specimen was peripheral blood. This receptor was obtained from a woman in her 70s with acute or convalescent COVID-19. The CDR3: CASSPGGGLYEQYF. In nucleotides, the CDR3 is TGTGCCAGCAGCCCCGGGGGGGGGCTCTACGAGCAGTACTTC.